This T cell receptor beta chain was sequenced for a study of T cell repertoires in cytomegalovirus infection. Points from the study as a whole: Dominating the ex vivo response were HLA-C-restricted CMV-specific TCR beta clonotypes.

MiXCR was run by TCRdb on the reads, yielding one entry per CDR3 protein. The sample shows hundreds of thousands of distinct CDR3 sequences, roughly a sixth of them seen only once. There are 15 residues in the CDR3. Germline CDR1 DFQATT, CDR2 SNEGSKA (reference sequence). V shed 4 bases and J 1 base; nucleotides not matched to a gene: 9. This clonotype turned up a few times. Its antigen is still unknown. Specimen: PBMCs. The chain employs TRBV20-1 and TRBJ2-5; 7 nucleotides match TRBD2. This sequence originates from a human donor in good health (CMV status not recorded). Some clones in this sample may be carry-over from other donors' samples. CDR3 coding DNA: TGCAGTGCTAAGAGAGGGACTAATTCCCAAGAGACCCAGTACTTC. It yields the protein CSAKRGTNSQETQYF.